These 4 T cell receptor beta chains were sequenced from one sample in a study of graft-versus-host responses after intestinal transplantation. No cognate antigen is known for these TCRs. Here immunoSEQ multiplex PCR was the method, and the copy in TCRdb shows in-frame clones only, minus some. The table includes about 64,000 clones, 90% detected once. This specimen consisted of unstimulated CD8+ T cells sorted from spleen or lymph node cells, obtained before transplant. These receptor sequences come from a human donor who was the organ donor for an intestinal transplant.

The chain has TRBV4-3 and TRBJ2-7; 9 nucleotides line up with TRBD1. The CDR3 runs 15 residues. Looked up from germline, CDR1 is LGHNA and CDR2 is YSLEER. Trimming took 2 bases from V and 2 from J; bases not matched to a gene: 4. DNA for the CDR3: TGCGCCAGCAGCCAACGGACAGGGGTTCCCTACGAGCAGTACTTC. Encoded protein: CASSQRTGVPYEQYF.

This clone has just one count. At one end, the junction sequence differs from germline, possibly due to a read error. The genes are TRBV28 and TRBJ2-7; 8 bases fit TRBD1. This CDR3 contains 16 residues. In germline, CDR1 is MDHEN, CDR2 SYDVKM. CDR3 sequence reads: CASSLFRDRSSYEQYF. Written as DNA, the CDR3 is TGTGCCAGCAGCTTATTCCGGGACAGGAGCTCCTACGAGCAGTACTTC.

V is TRBV6-6 and J is TRBJ2-5; 8 bases align to TRBD1. V dropped 6 bases and J dropped 5; count of bases not matched to a gene: 5. Germline V gene data show CDR1 as MNHNY and CDR2 as SVGAGI (reference sequence). This CDR3 is 13 amino acids long. CDR3 loop: CASSTTGVETQYF. As DNA, the CDR3 is TGTGCCAGCAGCACGACAGGGGTCGAGACCCAGTACTTC.

The CDR3 loop reads CSVEDSGTGADGYTF. The CDR3 coding sequence is TGCAGCGTTGAAGATTCCGGGACAGGGGCAGATGGCTACACCTTC. The rearrangement links TRBV29-1 to TRBJ1-2; 10 nucleotides line up with TRBD1. The length of the CDR3 is 15 residues. Germline CDR1 and CDR2: SQVTM and ANQGSEA. The ends lost 0 bases at V and 6 bases at J; junction bases unmatched: 7.